This T cell receptor (beta chain) was sequenced during a study of control samples from healthy donors and cancer patients. Germline V CDR1 and CDR2: SGDLS, YYNGEE. Between the trimmed V and J ends, which lost 3 bases and 3 bases, there was a span of 15 bases. The CDR3 is 15 residues long. Using immunoSEQ multiplex PCR, the repertoire was profiled, and TCRdb retains in-frame clones only, with some absent. The data show 150,000 or so clones, about 90% seen once. This receptor was taken from a man aged 18 to 35 in good health. Sequenced material: blood. The chain uses TRBV9 and TRBJ1-2; D is unclear. CDR3 in DNA: TGTGCCAGCAGCGATATGGGGAGCTCGTACTATGGCTACACCTTC. Translation: CASSDMGSSYYGYTF.